Here is one TCR beta chain with its context. Its target is unknown. CDR1 DFQATT and CDR2 SNEGSKA come from the germline V gene (reference sequence). Trimming at V came to 3 bases and at J to 2 bases, leaving 8 bases not matched to a gene. The CDR3 length is 15 residues. Amplification of TCR beta CDR3 regions used RNA as the template. The TCR CDR3 first-round RT-PCR relied on the HTBI primer set. TCRdb used MiXCR to reprocess the multiplex PCR reads, holding one entry per CDR3 protein. The sample lists 550,000 to 850,000 distinct CDR3 sequences; about 17% were seen once. These data belong to a study of T cells in Graves' hyperthyroidism and ophthalmopathy. General study points: Separation of ophthalmopathy from stable hyperthyroidism was achieved by a 13 V-J model.

Hyperthyroidism in the patients, aged 18 to 65, was newly diagnosed and under 2 months in duration. Specimen: blood. The V gene is TRBV20-1, the J gene TRBJ1-1, with TRBD1 identical over 8 bases. The receptor was isolated from a woman in her 50s with Graves' hyperthyroidism that later progressed to Graves' ophthalmopathy. This CDR3 is CSASTPGTGNTEAFF. Here the CDR3 DNA reads TGCAGTGCTAGCACCCCCGGGACAGGCAACACTGAAGCTTTCTTT.